This paragraph covers one TCR beta chain sequence. Its antigen is still unknown. After removal of 4 bases from V and 5 bases from J, the junction contained 11 bases not matched to a gene. Germline V gene sequence: CDR1 SGHTS, CDR2 YDEGEE. CDR3 length: 15 amino acids. The data were obtained in a study of T cell responses to AZD1222 COVID-19 vaccine. General observations from the study: There were mostly white British donors and more females than males, and clonal diversity was possibly underestimated. Nearly half of unique spike-specific TCRs reportedly avoided B.1.351 and B.1.1.7 mutated regions. CD4 TCRs associated with vaccination spanned spike, dominating at 160-218 and 743-854. The study sampled repertoires only after the peak T cell response.

Using immunoSEQ multiplex PCR, the repertoire was profiled, and TCRdb retains in-frame clones only, with some absent. Here the sample spans more than 95,000 clones, about 87% being singletons. The chain combines TRBV5-8 with TRBJ2-5; TRBD2 agrees at 7 bases. The sample was peripheral blood, taken on day 0 of AZD1222 vaccination. This clonotype was obtained from an adult in good health. CDR3 nucleotides: TGTGCCAGCAGCGCCCCGGGACGGCGGGGGGAGACCCAGTACTTC. This gives the protein CASSAPGRRGETQYF. The variable domain in full, completed from reference TRBV5-8 and TRBJ2-5, reads EAGVTQSPTHLIKTRGQQATLRCSPISGHTSVYWYQQALGLGLQFLLWYDEGEERNRGNFPPRFSGRQFPNYSSELNVNALELEDSALYLCASSAPGRRGETQYFGPGTRLLVL.